This TCR beta chain was obtained from a study of blood T cell repertoires in COVID-19. The table came from immunoSEQ multiplex PCR; TCRdb's copy has only in-frame clones and leaves some out. The sample shows around 98,000 clones, around 75% of them seen only once. Germline-derived CDR1 and CDR2 are GTSNPN and SVGIG (reference sequence). The CDR3 loop spans 14 amino acids. Trimming removed 0 bases at V and 9 bases at J, with 15 bases between. This clone was counted a single time. The TCR was taken from a man aged 70 or older with acute or convalescent COVID-19. The genes are TRBV30 and TRBJ2-1; tentatively, D is TRBD2 (5 bases). Sequenced: peripheral blood. CDR3 amino acids: CAWSVGAIAGEQFF. CDR3 bases: TGTGCCTGGAGTGTGGGAGCGATCGCCGGTGAGCAGTTCTTC.